These 12 T cell receptor beta chains were sequenced from one sample in a study of blood T cell repertoires in COVID-19. Using immunoSEQ multiplex PCR, the repertoire was profiled, and TCRdb retains in-frame clones only, with some absent. The sample carries a few hundred thousand clones, 87% recorded once. The specimen was PBMCs or T cells enriched from blood (not recorded which). These receptors originate from a man younger than 30 with acute COVID-19.

The chain couples TRBV28 to TRBJ1-1; 7 bases are shared with TRBD1. The CDR3 extends over 16 amino acids. V dropped 7 bases and J dropped 1; count of bases not matched to a gene: 12. Germline V gene data show CDR1 as MDHEN and CDR2 as SYDVKM. The CDR3 sequence is CASTVQGGSQNTEAFF. As DNA, the CDR3 is TGTGCCAGCACCGTCCAGGGGGGATCCCAGAACACTGAAGCTTTCTTT.

The J gene is TRBJ2-3, the V gene TRBV4-1; D not certain. V lost 1 base, J lost 6 bases, and 11 bases lay in between. Germline V lookup: CDR1 MGHRA, CDR2 YSYEKL. This CDR3 is built from 14 residues. CDR3 in amino acids: CASSQGPSVDTQYF. As DNA, the CDR3 is TGCGCCAGCAGCCAAGGGCCGTCTGTGGATACGCAGTATTTT.

V gene TRBV29-1 combines with J gene TRBJ1-1; D might be TRBD1 (6 bases). The CDR3 contains 13 residues. V lost 7 bases and J 3 bases, leaving 15 bases between the germline ends. Per the germline V gene, CDR1 is SQVTM and CDR2 is ANQGSEA. CDR3 sequence (DNA): TGCAGCGCTAAGCCCGGGACATACACTGAAGCTTTCTTT. Its translation: CSAKPGTYTEAFF.

The V and J genes are TRBV14 and TRBJ1-2; D not resolved. The ends were cut back, 1 base at V and 4 bases at J, with 16 bases in the middle. The CDR3 runs 16 residues. Germline V gene lookup returns CDR1 SGHDN and CDR2 FVKESK. CDR3 sequence: CASSQAGSSLLYGYTF. DNA of the CDR3: TGTGCCAGCAGCCAAGCGGGATCCTCTCTTCTCTATGGCTACACCTTC. Complete variable domain (other parts from reference TRBV14 and TRBJ1-2): EAGVTQFPSHSVIEKGQTVTLRCDPISGHDNLYWYRRVMGKEIKFLLHFVKESKQDESGMPNNRFLAERTGGTYSTLKVQPAELEDSGVYFCASSQAGSSLLYGYTFGSGTRLTVV.

The chain combines TRBV29-1 with TRBJ2-5; TRBD1 aligns across 8 bases. Germline CDR1 reads SQVTM; CDR2 reads ANQGSEA. The J segment lost 2 bases and the V segment lost 2 bases, leaving 7 bases of the junction unmatched. This CDR3 has 15 residues. The DNA of the CDR3 is TGCAGCGTTGAATGGCCACAGGGGGAGCAAGAGACCCAGTACTTC. Protein: CSVEWPQGEQETQYF.

The genes are TRBV4-1 and TRBJ2-7; D is perhaps TRBD2 (6 bases). The CDR3 extends over 13 amino acids. Germline V gene lookup returns CDR1 MGHRA and CDR2 YSYEKL. With 1 base removed from V and 4 bases from J, the gap between germline ends came to 8 bases. CDR3 region: CASSQGAGYEQYF. CDR3 nucleotides: TGCGCCAGCAGCCAAGGGGCGGGGTACGAGCAGTACTTC.

The V gene is TRBV5-5, the J gene TRBJ2-7; D is possibly TRBD1 (5 bases). Germline values: CDR1 SGHKS, CDR2 YYEKEE (reference sequence). CDR3 length equals 15 residues. Trimming took 2 bases from V and 7 from J, leaving 19 bases between them. Written as DNA, the CDR3 is TGTGCCAGCAGCTTAATTTTAGGGGTCCTAGGGGAGCAGTACTTC. Translated: CASSLILGVLGEQYF.

This chain uses TRBV7-9 with TRBJ1-3, with D possibly TRBD1 on 5 matching bases. The CDR3 covers 16 residues. The V end was cut by 1 base, the J end by 0 bases, with 10 bases between. Germline loops: CDR1 SEHNR, CDR2 FQNEAQ (reference sequence). CDR3 DNA sequence: TGTGCCAGCAGCTTAGTTTCAGGGAACTCTGGAAACACCATATATTTT. Translated: CASSLVSGNSGNTIYF.

This chain connects TRBV27 to TRBJ2-7, with 8 bases lining up with TRBD1. This CDR3 region has 13 residues. Germline trimming cut 5 bases from V and 4 bases from J; bases unmatched to any gene: 4. The germline gives CDR1 MNHEY, CDR2 SMNVEV (reference sequence). In nucleotides, the CDR3 is TGTGCCAGCAGTCACGGACAGGGTTACGAGCAGTACTTC. This sequence encodes CASSHGQGYEQYF.

The CDR3 DNA follows: TGTGCCAGCAGCCTAATCGAGTCCCGTTCACCCCTCCACTTT. Its protein is CASSLIESRSPLHF. This chain joins TRBV28 and TRBJ1-6; D is undetermined. There are 14 residues in the CDR3. The germline V gene encodes CDR1 MDHEN and CDR2 SYDVKM. V lost 6 bases and J 9 bases, leaving 15 bases between the germline ends.

This sequence joins TRBV11-3 and TRBJ2-2, with 9 bases identical to TRBD2. This CDR3 is built from 15 residues. Looked up from germline, CDR1 is SGHNT and CDR2 is YENEEA. Unmatched junction bases numbered 8, after V lost 5 bases and J lost 7 bases. For the CDR3, the DNA is TGTGCCAGCAGCGGACCGGGACTAGCAATCGGGGAGCTGTTTTTT. Its translation is CASSGPGLAIGELFF.

The V and J genes are TRBV14 and TRBJ1-6; 8 bases match TRBD1. This CDR3 contains 17 residues. The germline CDR1 and CDR2 sequences are SGHDN and FVKESK. Trimming took 0 bases from V and 7 from J; bases not matched to a gene: 8. This CDR3 reads CASSQDWGRGPNSPLHF. In DNA form, the CDR3 reads TGTGCCAGCAGCCAAGATTGGGGCAGGGGGCCGAATTCACCCCTCCACTTT.